This T cell receptor beta chain was found in a study of vaccination and CD4 T cells after COVID-19. Documented treatment: approximately 9-day PBMC culture with coronavirus spike peptide pools or control peptides (ViraFEST assay). Each well held 2 million or so PBMCs in IL-2 (10 IU/ml) medium with 10 ug/ml peptide pools. The germline gives CDR1 MNHEY, CDR2 SMNVEV (reference sequence). The CDR3 spans 13 residues. V was clipped by 6 bases and J by 3 bases, with 12 bases between them. With regard to this clonotype: Its antigen is unknown. This likely comes from a read error, as the CDR3 has no conserved phenylalanine or tryptophan at its end.

Sequenced with the Oncomine TCR Beta short-read assay was DNA taken from cultured CD4+ T cells. After culture, CD4+ T cells served as the source for genomic DNA extraction. In TCRdb, the PCR reads were re-called with MiXCR into one record per CDR3 protein. The table shows fewer than 15,000 distinct CDR3 sequences, with about half occurring only once. The TCR was taken from a human donor who had recovered from COVID-19. The sample was CD4+ T cells from blood, cultured in vitro. J is TRBJ2-7 and V is TRBV27, with D unresolved. For the CDR3, the DNA is TGTGCCAGCAGACCAAACCAAGACTACGAGCAGTACCTC. This translates into CASRPNQDYEQYL.